This TCR beta chain was documented in a study of blood T cell repertoires in COVID-19. In the study overall: There were acute and convalescent COVID-19 samples, and they came from the United States, Italy and Spain. Sample material is recorded as cDNA or gDNA derived from T cells, B-cell-depleted T cells, or PBMCs.

Under the authors' procedure: Reference gene primer amplification yielded estimated nucleated cell counts. This table comes from immunoSEQ multiplex PCR, and its TCRdb copy is limited to in-frame clones, with some not included. V, J and clone size are taken as reported in that table, and D and trimming were inferred from the DNA itself. The sample includes about 170,000 clones, about 89% of them seen just once. The CDR3 runs 15 residues. Germline V gene data show CDR1 as SGHRS and CDR2 as YFSETQ. V shed 3 bases and J 7 bases; nucleotides not matched to a gene: 10. The clonotype comes from a man aged 70 or older with acute or convalescent COVID-19. Sequencing was carried out using peripheral blood. The chain carries TRBV5-1 and TRBJ1-2; 9 bases are a match to TRBD1. The chain's CDR3 is CASSWGDRGFFGYTF. The CDR3 DNA sequence: TGCGCCAGCAGCTGGGGTGACAGGGGGTTCTTTGGCTACACCTTC.